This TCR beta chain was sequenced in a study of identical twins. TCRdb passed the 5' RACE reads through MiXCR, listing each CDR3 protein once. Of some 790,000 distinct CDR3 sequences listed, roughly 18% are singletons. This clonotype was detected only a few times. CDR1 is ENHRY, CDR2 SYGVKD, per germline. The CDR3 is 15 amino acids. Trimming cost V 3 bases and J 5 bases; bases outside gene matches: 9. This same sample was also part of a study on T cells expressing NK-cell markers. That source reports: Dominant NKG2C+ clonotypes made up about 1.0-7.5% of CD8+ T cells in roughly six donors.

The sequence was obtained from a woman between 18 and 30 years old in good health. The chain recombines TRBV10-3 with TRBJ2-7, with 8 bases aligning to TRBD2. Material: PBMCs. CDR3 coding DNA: TGTGCCATCAGTGACGCTCAAGCGGGAGTCGACGAGCAGTACTTC. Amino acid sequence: CAISDAQAGVDEQYF.